Each of the 11 T cell receptor beta chains below was sequenced from the same sample in a study of OX40 agonist ivuxolimab in advanced cancers. Only in-frame clones appear in the TCRdb table, and some are missing; sequencing was by immunoSEQ multiplex PCR. Here the sample spans some 50,000 clones, around nine tenths being singletons. The source material was CD4+ or CD8+ T cells sorted from blood, sampled in a trial of the OX40 agonist ivuxolimab. The source of these receptors is an adult with an advanced solid tumor such as melanoma, head and neck, liver or kidney cancer.

Sample share makes this clone medium-sized. The CDR3 sequence: CASSLKGVYADTQYF. The CDR3 DNA sequence: TGTGCCAGCAGTTTGAAGGGGGTCTATGCAGATACGCAGTATTTT. V and J are TRBV28 and TRBJ2-3; tentative D call: TRBD1 (6 bases). The CDR3 runs to 15 residues. V lost 3 bases to trimming and J lost 4 bases, with 14 bases between them. Germline V lookup: CDR1 MDHEN, CDR2 SYDVKM.

The chain couples TRBV6-1 to TRBJ2-1, with 10 bases that match TRBD1. CDR1 and CDR2 from the germline V gene are MNHNS and SASEGT. This CDR3 comprises 17 residues. V shed 3 bases and J 3 bases; nucleotides not matched to a gene: 8. The CDR3 loop reads CASSELLGTGVYNEQFF. The CDR3 DNA sequence: TGTGCCAGCAGTGAGCTACTCGGGACAGGGGTCTACAATGAGCAGTTCTTC.

The J gene is TRBJ1-2, the V gene TRBV19, with D perhaps TRBD1 (6 bases). This CDR3 has 16 residues. The germline V gene has CDR1 LNHDA and CDR2 SQIVND (reference sequence). V was pared by 6 bases and J by 5 bases, with 22 bases between. CDR3: CASRPSQGQGIYGYTF. DNA for the CDR3: TGTGCCAGTAGGCCCAGTCAGGGGCAGGGGATATATGGCTACACCTTC.

This rearrangement joins TRBV7-9 to TRBJ2-1; 12 positions agree with TRBD2. The germline CDR1 and CDR2 sequences are SEHNR and FQNEAQ (reference sequence). The CDR3 consists of 16 residues. Unmatched junction bases numbered 7, after V lost 5 bases and J lost 5 bases. CDR3 sequence (DNA): TGTGCCAGCAGCAAATCCCGGACTAGCGGGAACAATGAGCAGTTCTTC. This codes for CASSKSRTSGNNEQFF.

Written as DNA, the CDR3 is TGTGCCAGCAGTTATCTCCCCTACACAGATACGCAGTATTTT. This translates into CASSYLPYTDTQYF. The chain joins TRBV6-6 to TRBJ2-3; D unresolved. Germline CDR1 reads MNHNY; CDR2 reads SVGAGI (reference sequence). The CDR3 contains 14 residues. The germline V and J ends were trimmed by 3 bases and 2 bases, with 9 bases remaining between them.

The chain couples TRBV19 to TRBJ1-5; D call uncertain. This CDR3 comprises 13 residues. CDR1 LNHDA and CDR2 SQIVND come from the germline V gene (reference sequence). V shed 5 bases and J shed 5 bases, with 10 bases lying between them. CDR3 loop: CASSPYGDQPQHF. CDR3 in DNA: TGTGCCAGTAGTCCTTACGGGGATCAGCCCCAGCATTTT.

Remarks on this clone: A read error may account for a junction end that differs from germline. V usage is TRBV5-5 and J usage is TRBJ2-7; D ambiguous. This CDR3 has 11 amino acids. Germline CDR1 and CDR2: SGHKS and YYEKEE (reference sequence). The CDR3 protein is CASSLSSEQYF. The DNA for the CDR3 is TGTGCCAGCAGCTTGTCCTCCGAGCAGTACTTC.

The table lists this clone with a count of one. This sequence joins TRBV2 and TRBJ2-3; D unresolved. Germline loops: CDR1 SNHLY, CDR2 FYNNEI. V shed 1 base and J shed 4 bases, with 6 bases lying between them. The CDR3 has 13 amino acids. CDR3 sequence reads: CASSEVVSDTQYF. DNA for the CDR3: TGTGCCAGCAGTGAAGTCGTCTCAGATACGCAGTATTTT.

The chain uses TRBV27 and TRBJ2-3, with 7 bases that match TRBD1. Germline CDR1 and CDR2: MNHEY and SMNVEV (reference sequence). V was pared by 4 bases and J by 3 bases, with 13 bases of the junction left unmatched. The CDR3 contains 17 residues. The CDR3 bases are TGTGCCAGCAGTTCCCTTGGGACAGTCCTAGCTACAGATACGCAGTATTTT. Residues: CASSSLGTVLATDTQYF.

The chain recombines TRBV5-1 with TRBJ2-1, with D tentatively TRBD1 (6 bases). CDR1 is SGHRS and CDR2 is YFSETQ in the germline V gene. The length of the CDR3 is 17 residues. Trimming took 4 bases from V and 8 from J, leaving 25 bases between them. The CDR3 DNA follows: TGCGCCAGCAGCCCGGATCTACAGGGTAGGTCTAGCCATGAGCAGTTCTTC. Residues: CASSPDLQGRSSHEQFF.

The chain employs TRBV28 and TRBJ2-2; no definite D call. Deletions cut 6 bases from V and 3 bases from J, with 23 bases between. Germline V gives CDR1 MDHEN, CDR2 SYDVKM. The CDR3 is made up of 18 amino acids. The CDR3 protein is CASRSILIATPHTGELFF. DNA of the CDR3: TGTGCCAGCAGATCTATCCTTATAGCTACACCTCACACCGGGGAGCTGTTTTTT.